This TCR beta chain is drawn from a study of type 1 regulatory T cells. Turning to the study itself: T-allo10 is an in vitro-generated, Tr1-enriched CD4 T cell product specific for alloantigen.

Graft donor-derived T-allo10 cells were described as host-alloantigen-specific, anergic, and alloantigen-specifically suppressive. V gave up 10 bases and J gave up 1 base, with 16 bases separating them. CDR1 is SNHLY and CDR2 is FYNNEI in the germline V gene. The CDR3 has 14 residues. MiXCR, applied by TCRdb to the reads, yields one record per CDR3 protein. Found here are fewer than 70,000 distinct CDR3 sequences, roughly three fifths of them singletons; the top ten hold 7% to 9.5%. On this clonotype: Its cognate antigen is unknown.

What was sequenced was cultured T cells, either the whole culture or a sorted T cell fraction (not recorded which). Subset indicated: Tr1-enriched cell product generated in vitro against host alloantigens. This sequence joins TRBV2 and TRBJ2-5; D may be TRBD1 or TRBD2 (5 bases each). The sequence was obtained from a human donor in good health. The CDR3 region has the DNA TGTGCCACCTGGGACGGCTCGGCCCAAGAGACCCAGTACTTC. Encoded protein: CATWDGSAQETQYF.